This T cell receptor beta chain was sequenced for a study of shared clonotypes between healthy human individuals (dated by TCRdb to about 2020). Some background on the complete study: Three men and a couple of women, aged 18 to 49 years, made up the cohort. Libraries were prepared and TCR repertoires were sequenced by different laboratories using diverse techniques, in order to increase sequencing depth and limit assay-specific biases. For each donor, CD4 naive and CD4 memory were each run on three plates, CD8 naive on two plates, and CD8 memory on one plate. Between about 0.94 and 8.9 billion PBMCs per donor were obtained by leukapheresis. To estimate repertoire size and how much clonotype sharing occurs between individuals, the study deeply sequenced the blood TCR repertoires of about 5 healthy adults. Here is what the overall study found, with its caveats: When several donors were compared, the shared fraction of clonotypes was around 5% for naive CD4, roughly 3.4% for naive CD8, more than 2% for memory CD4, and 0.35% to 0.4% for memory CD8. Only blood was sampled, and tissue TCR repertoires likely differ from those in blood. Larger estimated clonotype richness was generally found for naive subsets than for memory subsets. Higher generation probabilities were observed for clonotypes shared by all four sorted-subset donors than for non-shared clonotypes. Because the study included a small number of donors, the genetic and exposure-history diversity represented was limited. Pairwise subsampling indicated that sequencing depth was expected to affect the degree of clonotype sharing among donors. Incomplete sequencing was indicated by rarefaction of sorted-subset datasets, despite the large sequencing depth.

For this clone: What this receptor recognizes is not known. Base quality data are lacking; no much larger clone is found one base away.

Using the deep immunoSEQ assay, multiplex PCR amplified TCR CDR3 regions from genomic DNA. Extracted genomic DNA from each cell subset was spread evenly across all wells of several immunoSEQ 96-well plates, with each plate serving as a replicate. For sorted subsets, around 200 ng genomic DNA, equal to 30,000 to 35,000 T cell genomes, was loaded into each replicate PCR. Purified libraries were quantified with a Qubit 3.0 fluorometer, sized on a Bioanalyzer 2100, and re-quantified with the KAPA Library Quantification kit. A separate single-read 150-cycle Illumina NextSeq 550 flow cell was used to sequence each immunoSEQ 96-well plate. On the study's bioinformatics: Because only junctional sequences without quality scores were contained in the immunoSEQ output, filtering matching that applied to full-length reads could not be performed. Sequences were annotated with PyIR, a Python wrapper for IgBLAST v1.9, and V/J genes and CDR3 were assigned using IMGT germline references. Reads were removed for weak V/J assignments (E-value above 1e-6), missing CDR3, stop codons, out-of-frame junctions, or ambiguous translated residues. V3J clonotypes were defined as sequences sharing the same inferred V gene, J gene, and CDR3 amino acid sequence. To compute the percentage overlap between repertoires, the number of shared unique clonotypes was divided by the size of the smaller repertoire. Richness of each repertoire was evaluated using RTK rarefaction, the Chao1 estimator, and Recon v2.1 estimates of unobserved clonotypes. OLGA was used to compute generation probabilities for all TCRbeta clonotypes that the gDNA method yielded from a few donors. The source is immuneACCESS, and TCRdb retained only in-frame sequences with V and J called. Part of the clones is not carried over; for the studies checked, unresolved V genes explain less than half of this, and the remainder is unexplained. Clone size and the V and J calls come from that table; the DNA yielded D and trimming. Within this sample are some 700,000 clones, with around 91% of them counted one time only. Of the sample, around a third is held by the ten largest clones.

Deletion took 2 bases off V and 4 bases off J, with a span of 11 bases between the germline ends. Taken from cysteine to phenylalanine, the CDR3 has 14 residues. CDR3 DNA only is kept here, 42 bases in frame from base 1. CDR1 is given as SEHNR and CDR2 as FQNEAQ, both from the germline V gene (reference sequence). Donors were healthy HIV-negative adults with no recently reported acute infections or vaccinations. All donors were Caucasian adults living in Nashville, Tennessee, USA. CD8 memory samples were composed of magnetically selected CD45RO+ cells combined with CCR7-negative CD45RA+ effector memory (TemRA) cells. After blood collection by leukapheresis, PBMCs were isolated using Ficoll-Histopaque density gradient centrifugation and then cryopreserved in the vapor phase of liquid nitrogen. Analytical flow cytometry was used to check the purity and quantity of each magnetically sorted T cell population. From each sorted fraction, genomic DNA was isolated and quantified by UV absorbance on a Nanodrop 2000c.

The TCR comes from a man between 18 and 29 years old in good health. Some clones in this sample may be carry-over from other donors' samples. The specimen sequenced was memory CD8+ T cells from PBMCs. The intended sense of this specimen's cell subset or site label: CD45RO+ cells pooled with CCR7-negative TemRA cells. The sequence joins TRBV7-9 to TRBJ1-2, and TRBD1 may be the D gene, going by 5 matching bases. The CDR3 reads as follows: CASSLPGRGYGYTF. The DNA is TGTGCCAGCAGCTTACCGGGGCGCGGCTATGGCTACACCTTC. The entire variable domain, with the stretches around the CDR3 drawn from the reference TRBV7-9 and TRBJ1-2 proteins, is DTGVSQNPRHKITKRGQNVTFRCDPISEHNRLYWYRQTLGQGPEFLTYFQNEAQLEKSRLLSDRFSAERPKGSFSTLEIQRTEQGDSAMYLCASSLPGRGYGYTFGSGTRLTVV.